The 23 T cell receptor beta chains below all came from one sample that was sequenced in a study of Graves' ophthalmopathy and Graves' hyperthyroidism. As the template, RNA transcripts were used to amplify TCR beta CDR3 regions. RT-PCR was first run with HTBI primers, then multiplex PCR in a second round. A single record per CDR3 protein comes from TCRdb applying MiXCR to the multiplex PCR reads. The sample lists about 220,000 distinct CDR3 sequences, around a fifth occurring once. Sequencing was done on a sample of peripheral blood. The receptors stem from a woman aged 45 to 65 with Graves' ophthalmopathy.

This clonotype was seen many times. CDR3 amino acids: CASSMTGSSGANVLTF. The CDR3 DNA is TGTGCCAGCAGTATGACAGGGAGCTCTGGGGCCAACGTCCTGACTTTC. The genes are TRBV27 and TRBJ2-6, with TRBD1 matching 7 bases. The CDR3 is 16 residues long. The V gene end was trimmed by 5 bases and the J gene end by 0 bases; junction bases not matched to a gene: 4. CDR1 and CDR2 (germline): MNHEY, SMNVEV (reference sequence).

This clonotype was seen many times. V is TRBV28 and J is TRBJ1-2; D gene ambiguous. Between the trimmed V and J ends, which lost 4 bases and 7 bases, there was a span of 10 bases. The CDR3 is made up of 12 amino acids. Germline V lookup: CDR1 MDHEN, CDR2 SYDVKM. The CDR3 DNA reads TGTGCCAGCAGTTCCTCGGACCGTGGCTACACCTTC. Protein product: CASSSSDRGYTF.

The chain is built from TRBV9 and TRBJ2-5; 11 positions agree with TRBD2. The CDR3 sequence is 15 residues long. Germline V gives CDR1 SGDLS, CDR2 YYNGEE. Unmatched junction bases numbered 5, after V lost 5 bases and J lost 2 bases. The CDR3 nucleotides are TGTGCCAGCAGTGCAACTAGCGGGGGACAAGAGACCCAGTACTTC. Protein: CASSATSGGQETQYF.

The sample holds many counts of this clonotype. V usage is TRBV7-2 and J usage is TRBJ2-7, with 9 positions matching TRBD2. CDR1 is SGHTA and CDR2 is FQGNSA in the germline V gene. The CDR3 is 15 amino acids. V lost 5 bases, J lost 7 bases, and 12 bases stayed unmatched. Here the CDR3 DNA reads TGTGCCAGCAGCCTAGTGGCGGGAGGGCCGAGGGAGCAGTACTTC. This codes for CASSLVAGGPREQYF.

This clonotype was found many times. The rearrangement uses TRBV15 and TRBJ1-1; D is uncertain. V lost 0 bases and J lost 4, with 9 bases in between. Germline V gene sequence: CDR1 LNHNV, CDR2 YYDKDF (reference sequence). This CDR3 has 14 amino acids. The CDR3 protein is CATSRDGSSTEAFF. CDR3 in DNA: TGTGCCACCAGCAGAGATGGGAGTAGCACTGAAGCTTTCTTT.

Comment on this clonotype: This may come from a read error, since a much larger clone is one base off. The V call is TRBV7-3, the J call TRBJ2-3, with TRBD2 matching 10 bases. The CDR3 runs 14 residues. Germline V gene sequence: CDR1 SGHTA, CDR2 FQGTGA. The CDR3 region has the DNA TGTACCAGCAGCGACCCGGGACTAGCGAATACGCAGTATTTT. Amino acids: CTSSDPGLANTQYF.

This clonotype occurred many times. The V call is TRBV6-1, the J call TRBJ1-2; 7 bases line up with TRBD1. Germline lookup yields CDR1 MNHNS and CDR2 SASEGT. This CDR3 spans 14 amino acids. Unmatched junction bases numbered 8, after V lost 6 bases and J lost 4 bases. The CDR3: CASREQGVLYGYTF. The DNA of the CDR3 is TGTGCCAGCAGAGAGCAGGGGGTCCTCTATGGCTACACCTTC.

Many counts were recorded for this clonotype. The chain joins TRBV5-1 to TRBJ1-1, with D possibly being TRBD1 (6 bases). The CDR3 runs to 15 residues. Deletions cut 4 bases from V and 4 bases from J, with 17 bases between. Per the germline V gene, CDR1 is SGHRS and CDR2 is YFSETQ. Written as DNA, the CDR3 is TGCGCCAGCAGCAGCAGGGGCCTTACGGGCACTGAAGCTTTCTTT. Translating gives CASSSRGLTGTEAFF. Full variable domain (outside the CDR3, taken from reference TRBV5-1 and TRBJ1-1): KAGVTQTPRYLIKTRGQQVTLSCSPISGHRSVSWYQQTPGQGLQFLFEYFSETQRNKGNFPGRFSGRQFSNSRSEMNVSTLELGDSALYLCASSSRGLTGTEAFFGQGTRLTVV.

This clonotype was detected many times. CDR3 DNA: TGCAGTGCTAGAGCCCGGGGTAGAGTCCAAGAGACCCAGTACTTC. This gives the protein CSARARGRVQETQYF. V usage is TRBV20-1 and J usage is TRBJ2-5; D is perhaps TRBD2 (5 bases). CDR1 DFQATT and CDR2 SNEGSKA come from the germline V gene (reference sequence). The CDR3 has 15 residues. V lost 1 base and J lost 1, with 13 bases in between.

This clonotype was picked up many times. The genes are TRBV20-1 and TRBJ2-2, with 12 bases aligning to TRBD2. With V trimmed by 2 bases and J by 4 bases, 5 bases remained unmatched. CDR3 length: 16 residues. Germline values: CDR1 DFQATT, CDR2 SNEGSKA (reference sequence). The CDR3: CSARLAGGLGTGELFF. The CDR3 nucleotides are TGCAGTGCTAGACTAGCGGGAGGGCTCGGCACCGGGGAGCTGTTTTTT.

In its sample, this clonotype was seen a few times. This chain joins TRBV10-2 and TRBJ2-5; 9 bases map to TRBD1. J lost 5 bases, V lost 7 bases, and 11 bases had no gene match. Germline-derived CDR1 and CDR2 are WSHSY and SAAADI. The CDR3 spans 15 residues. For the CDR3, the DNA is TGCGCCAGCATGGAGGGACAGGGCCTTTGGGAGACCCAGTACTTC. Amino acid sequence: CASMEGQGLWETQYF.

This clonotype was counted only a few times. The genes are TRBV28 and TRBJ2-4, with D possibly matching TRBD2 (5 bases). Trimming pared 6 bases from V and 6 bases from J, leaving 27 bases between. Germline V gene lookup returns CDR1 MDHEN and CDR2 SYDVKM. This CDR3 is built from 18 residues. CDR3 DNA sequence: TGTGCCAGCAGCCCAACTCTTGGGGAGAGCGAGCCGGGAAACATTCAGTACTTC. Encoded protein: CASSPTLGESEPGNIQYF.

This rearrangement joins TRBV24-1 to TRBJ2-7; 9 bases agree with TRBD1. The CDR3 runs 16 residues. V shed 2 bases and J 1 base; nucleotides not matched to a gene: 5. The germline gives CDR1 KGHDR, CDR2 SFDVKD. CDR3 loop: CATSDSTGTGSYEQYF. In DNA, the CDR3 is TGTGCCACCAGTGATTCCACCGGGACAGGGTCCTACGAGCAGTACTTC.

This clonotype was seen repeatedly, ten times or more. This chain joins TRBV5-1 and TRBJ1-2, with a weak D call TRBD1 (6 bases). Germline V gives CDR1 SGHRS, CDR2 YFSETQ. The CDR3 contains 14 residues. With 5 bases removed from V and 4 bases from J, the gap between germline ends came to 15 bases. CDR3 protein: CASRPPQGSYGYTF. The CDR3 DNA reads as TGCGCCAGCAGACCACCACAGGGAAGCTATGGCTACACCTTC.

At least ten counts were recorded for this clonotype. V and J are TRBV12-3 or TRBV12-4 and TRBJ2-5, with D unresolved. Trimming stripped 6 bases from V and 5 bases from J, with 10 bases between. The CDR3 runs to 12 residues. The CDR3 loop is CASRGLEETQYF. The CDR3 region has the DNA TGTGCCAGCAGGGGCCTAGAGGAGACCCAGTACTTC.

This clonotype was observed a handful of times. A much larger clone differs by one base, so this may be a read error. This chain uses TRBV5-1 with TRBJ2-6; D perhaps matches TRBD2 (5 bases). CDR1 is SGHRS, CDR2 YFSETQ, per germline. This CDR3 has 16 amino acids. In DNA form, the CDR3 reads TGCGCCATCAGCGTTAGTACTAGGGCTGGGGCCAACGTCCTGACTTTC. Its protein product is CAISVSTRAGANVLTF.

This clonotype was recorded at least ten times. V usage is TRBV15 and J usage is TRBJ2-2; D not resolved. CDR1 is LNHNV and CDR2 is YYDKDF in the germline V gene (reference sequence). V dropped 5 bases and J dropped 6 bases, with 13 bases sitting between them. The CDR3 loop spans 14 amino acids. The CDR3 spells CATSPGPLSGELFF. The CDR3 nucleotides are TGTGCCACCAGCCCCGGGCCCCTGTCCGGGGAGCTGTTTTTT.

The chain employs TRBV27 and TRBJ2-7; the match to TRBD2 covers 8 bases. The V and J ends lost 2 bases and 7 bases, in that order; junction bases with no gene match: 7. CDR1 and CDR2 from the germline V gene are MNHEY and SMNVEV (reference sequence). CDR3 length equals 14 residues. CDR3 nucleotides: TGTGCCAGCAGTTTAACAGCGGGAGTGGTTGAGCAGTACTTC. It is translated as CASSLTAGVVEQYF.

This clonotype was counted many times. The V and J genes are TRBV6-4 and TRBJ1-1; D unclear. The V end was cut by 6 bases, the J end by 4 bases, with 27 bases between. The CDR3 is made up of 18 amino acids. Germline V gene data show CDR1 as MRHNA and CDR2 as SNTAGT. The CDR3 sequence is CASRPRSAGDPPSTEAFF. For the CDR3, the DNA is TGTGCCAGCAGGCCCAGGTCTGCCGGCGACCCCCCTAGCACTGAAGCTTTCTTT.

This clonotype was seen repeatedly, ten times or more. V and J are TRBV12-3 or TRBV12-4 and TRBJ2-2; D is unresolved. The CDR3 is 16 amino acids. The V gene lost 1 base and the J gene lost 0 bases, with 9 bases spanning the gap. CDR3 in amino acids: CASSLGGTPNTGELFF. The CDR3 DNA sequence: TGTGCCAGCAGTTTAGGAGGCACACCGAACACCGGGGAGCTGTTTTTT.

At least ten counts were recorded for this clonotype. The chain employs TRBV20-1 and TRBJ2-2; D remains unclear. Germline V gene lookup returns CDR1 DFQATT and CDR2 SNEGSKA (reference sequence). Between the trimmed V and J ends, which lost 3 bases and 5 bases, there was a span of 7 bases. This CDR3 region has 12 residues. As DNA, the CDR3 is TGCAGTGCTAGGTTCGGGACCGGGGAGCTGTTTTTT. Translated, it gives CSARFGTGELFF.

As to this clonotype: A read error may be the cause here, since a much bigger clone is one base away. The CDR3 carries no conserved terminal phenylalanine or tryptophan, so it likely arises from a read error. This rearrangement joins TRBV28 to TRBJ1-5; weak D call: TRBD1 (5 bases). V lost 2 bases, J lost 9 bases, and 8 bases lay in between. Per germline, CDR1 MDHEN and CDR2 SYDVKM. This CDR3 has 12 residues. In nucleotides, the CDR3 is TGTGCCAGCAGTTTAGGGGGTGGGCCCCAGCATGTT. Amino acids: CASSLGGGPQHV.

This chain links TRBV6-5 with TRBJ2-5, with D tentatively TRBD1 (5 bases). V was trimmed by 6 bases and J by 7 bases, leaving 12 bases between them. The CDR3 spans 12 residues. Germline V gene lookup returns CDR1 MNHEY and CDR2 SVGAGI. This CDR3 reads CASSSDRATQYF. DNA of the CDR3: TGTGCCAGCAGCTCCGACAGAGCGACCCAGTACTTC.